These 24 T cell receptor beta chains share one sample of origin, sequenced in a study of T cell repertoires in cytomegalovirus infection. Their recognized antigens are unknown. TCRdb analysed the reads with MiXCR anew, one entry per CDR3 protein. The profile shows 570,000 or so distinct CDR3 sequences, under 45% of them singletons. This sample comprised cultured PBMCs, obtained from culture after CMV antigen stimulation. These receptors all stem from a human donor in good health (CMV status not recorded). Some clones in this sample may be carry-over from other donors' samples.

The CDR3: CASSPRRDETQYF. As DNA, the CDR3 is TGTGCCAGCAGCCCAAGGCGGGACGAGACCCAGTACTTC. The chain combines TRBV27 with TRBJ2-5, with a possible D match to TRBD2 (6 bases). Germline V gene data show CDR1 as MNHEY and CDR2 as SMNVEV (reference sequence). The V gene lost 6 bases and the J gene lost 5 bases, with 13 bases spanning the gap. This CDR3 contains 13 residues.

The V and J genes are TRBV19 and TRBJ2-1; TRBD1 aligns across 8 bases. CDR1 is LNHDA and CDR2 is SQIVND in the germline V gene (reference sequence). V lost 7 bases and J lost 7; bases outside the gene matches: 12. This CDR3 has 15 residues. This CDR3 reads CASKIAGGRWNEQFF. The CDR3 bases are TGTGCCAGTAAGATCGCAGGGGGCAGGTGGAATGAGCAGTTCTTC.

This chain uses TRBV19 with TRBJ2-7; possibly TRBD1 for D (6 bases). The CDR3 covers 14 residues. V was trimmed by 5 bases and J by 2 bases, leaving 13 bases between them. Germline V gene lookup returns CDR1 LNHDA and CDR2 SQIVND (reference sequence). This chain's CDR3 is CASSLPGHTYEQYF. CDR3 nucleotides: TGTGCCAGTAGTTTACCGGGACATACCTACGAGCAGTACTTC.

In this sample, this clonotype turned up once. V gene TRBV27 combines with J gene TRBJ2-2, with D maybe TRBD2 (6 bases). Germline V gene sequence: CDR1 MNHEY, CDR2 SMNVEV (reference sequence). The CDR3 runs 16 residues. With 7 bases removed from V and 7 bases from J, the gap between germline ends came to 22 bases. The CDR3 sequence is CASTPGLPLRDGELFF. As DNA, the CDR3 is TGTGCCAGCACCCCGGGACTCCCGTTGAGGGACGGGGAGCTGTTTTTT.

The chain couples TRBV7-2 to TRBJ1-5; tentatively, D is TRBD1 (5 bases). Germline V gene lookup returns CDR1 SGHTA and CDR2 FQGNSA. Trimming removed 1 base at V and 7 bases at J, with 14 bases between. The CDR3 runs to 15 residues. The CDR3 loop is CASSLVPFRDQPQHF. Written as DNA, the CDR3 is TGTGCCAGCAGCTTAGTGCCTTTCAGGGACCAGCCCCAGCATTTT.

This clonotype was observed a handful of times. This rearrangement joins TRBV7-6 to TRBJ2-7, with a weak D call TRBD1 (5 bases). This CDR3 comprises 14 residues. Looked up from germline, CDR1 is SGHVS and CDR2 is FNYEAQ. Between the trimmed V and J ends, which lost 1 base and 6 bases, there was a span of 13 bases. CDR3 residues: CASSLVRQGGEQYF. In DNA form, the CDR3 reads TGTGCCAGCAGCTTAGTGAGGCAGGGTGGCGAGCAGTACTTC.

This clonotype appeared a few times. The chain recombines TRBV4-1 with TRBJ2-1; tentatively, D is TRBD2 (5 bases). CDR1 MGHRA and CDR2 YSYEKL come from the germline V gene. V gave up 1 base and J gave up 4 bases, with 11 bases separating them. The CDR3 is 15 residues long. Here the CDR3 reads CASSQALALYNEQFF. The CDR3, as DNA: TGCGCCAGCAGCCAAGCTCTAGCCCTTTACAATGAGCAGTTCTTC.

This clonotype was observed a few times. The CDR3: CASSWGQGLTGELFF. In nucleotides, the CDR3 is TGTGCCAGCAGTTGGGGACAGGGGCTCACCGGGGAGCTGTTTTTT. J is TRBJ2-2 and V is TRBV6-5, with TRBD1 identical over 10 bases. V trimming: 4 bases; J trimming: 4 bases; junction bases outside the gene matches: 3. Germline loops: CDR1 MNHEY, CDR2 SVGAGI. The CDR3 length is 15 residues.

V and J are TRBV20-1 and TRBJ1-6; D might be TRBD1 (6 bases). This CDR3 spans 12 amino acids. CDR1 is DFQATT, CDR2 SNEGSKA, per germline (reference sequence). V lost 5 bases and J lost 14, with 16 bases in between. CDR3 DNA: TGCAGTGCTTTGACAGGTCCTTCGGCCCTCCACTTT. Translation: CSALTGPSALHF.

The rearrangement uses TRBV7-3 and TRBJ2-3; a possible D gene is TRBD1 (6 bases). The V end was cut by 5 bases, the J end by 8 bases, with 17 bases between. Germline V lookup: CDR1 SGHTA, CDR2 FQGTGA. The CDR3 is 14 amino acids. The CDR3 protein is CASSPGQSLGTQYF. The DNA for the CDR3 is TGTGCCAGCAGCCCGGGACAAAGTTTGGGTACGCAGTATTTT.

CDR3 loop: CAWSVGLAEETQYF. The CDR3, as DNA: TGTGCCTGGAGTGTAGGACTAGCAGAAGAGACCCAGTACTTC. V and J are TRBV30 and TRBJ2-5; TRBD2 agrees at 8 bases. This CDR3 comprises 14 residues. Looked up from germline, CDR1 is GTSNPN and CDR2 is SVGIG (reference sequence). V lost 0 bases, J lost 3 bases, and 3 bases stayed unmatched.

The rearrangement links TRBV13 to TRBJ2-2, with D possibly TRBD2 on 6 matching bases. The germline CDR1 and CDR2 sequences are PRHDT and FYEKMQ (reference sequence). Trimming removed 5 bases at V and 3 bases at J, with 13 bases between. This CDR3 has 15 residues. The CDR3 nucleotides are TGTGCCAGCAGCACGGAGGGCCCGGACACCGGGGAGCTGTTTTTT. Residues: CASSTEGPDTGELFF.

This clonotype was detected only a few times. The J gene is TRBJ1-1, the V gene TRBV28; D is unresolved. The germline V gene encodes CDR1 MDHEN and CDR2 SYDVKM. The CDR3 has 11 amino acids. Trimming stripped 6 bases from V and 3 bases from J, with 5 bases between. The CDR3 loop is CASRLYTEAFF. CDR3 bases: TGTGCCAGCAGGCTTTACACTGAAGCTTTCTTT.

This clonotype was seen a handful of times. This CDR3 reads CASRPEADTQYF. The CDR3 nucleotides read TGTGCCAGCAGACCCGAGGCAGATACGCAGTATTTT. This chain links TRBV12-3 or TRBV12-4 with TRBJ2-3; D remains unclear. The CDR3 contains 12 residues. Trimming pared 6 bases from V and 4 bases from J, leaving 8 bases between.

The rearrangement uses TRBV9 and TRBJ1-3; D remains unclear. Germline loops: CDR1 SGDLS, CDR2 YYNGEE. This CDR3 region has 12 residues. V lost 5 bases and J 1 base, leaving 4 bases between the germline ends. The CDR3 coding sequence is TGTGCCAGCAGGGAGTCTGGAAACACCATATATTTT. Translating gives CASRESGNTIYF.

A single count supports this clonotype. The chain uses TRBV10-3 and TRBJ1-1; 11 nucleotides align to TRBD1. The V gene's germline CDR1 is ENHRY and CDR2 SYGVKD. The CDR3 runs to 14 residues. J gave up 5 bases and V 6 bases, and 5 bases lay outside the gene matches. The CDR3: CAIRGTGGWTEAFF. CDR3 coding DNA: TGTGCCATCAGAGGGACAGGGGGGTGGACTGAAGCTTTCTTT.

The chain employs TRBV12-3 or TRBV12-4 and TRBJ1-1; perhaps TRBD1 as D (6 bases). The CDR3 spans 14 residues. The V and J ends lost 5 bases and 1 base respectively, with 11 bases between them. The CDR3 nucleotides are TGTGCCAGCAGTCGAGGGACACAGAACACTGAAGCTTTCTTT. It is translated as CASSRGTQNTEAFF.

This chain links TRBV18 with TRBJ2-7; 10 bases agree with TRBD1. The V gene end was trimmed by 2 bases and the J gene end by 11 bases; junction bases not matched to a gene: 6. In germline, CDR1 is KGHSH, CDR2 LQKENI. CDR3 length: 13 amino acids. The CDR3 sequence: CASSPDRGHVEYF. The CDR3, as DNA: TGTGCCAGCTCACCAGACAGGGGGCATGTCGAGTACTTC.

The chain combines TRBV11-2 with TRBJ1-1; 7 positions agree with TRBD1. The CDR3 has 14 residues. The V segment lost 5 bases and the J segment 5 bases; nucleotides outside the gene matches: 8. CDR1 and CDR2 (germline): SGHAT, FQNNGV. As DNA, the CDR3 is TGTGCCAGCAGCCTCTGGACAGGAGGGACTGAAGCTTTCTTT. This codes for CASSLWTGGTEAFF.

V and J are TRBV15 and TRBJ2-7; a weak D match, TRBD2 (6 bases). Germline lookup yields CDR1 LNHNV and CDR2 YYDKDF (reference sequence). Trimming shortened V by 5 bases and J by 3 bases, and 8 bases separated the two germline ends. The CDR3 has 12 amino acids. The DNA for the CDR3 is TGTGCCACCAGCGCCGGGGGCTACGAGCAGTACTTC. Residues: CATSAGGYEQYF.

There are a few counts of this clonotype. The chain carries TRBV3-1 and TRBJ2-3; weak D call: TRBD1 (5 bases). The length of the CDR3 is 15 residues. Trimming pared 8 bases from V and 6 bases from J, leaving 21 bases between. The germline V gene has CDR1 LGHDT and CDR2 YNNKEL (reference sequence). The CDR3 DNA sequence: TGTGCCAGCGTCCAAGGGATATCCCACAGGGATACGCAGTATTTT. Translated, it gives CASVQGISHRDTQYF.

This clonotype was picked up many times. The chain combines TRBV7-2 with TRBJ1-1; 7 nucleotides agree with TRBD1. From germline, CDR1 is SGHTA and CDR2 FQGNSA. The CDR3 consists of 15 residues. V shed 10 bases and J 2 bases; nucleotides not matched to a gene: 13. The chain's CDR3 is CATGRWAGGNTEAFF. The CDR3 nucleotides read TGTGCCACCGGGAGATGGGCAGGGGGTAACACTGAAGCTTTCTTT.

The chain joins TRBV4-1 to TRBJ2-3; 8 bases are a match to TRBD1. From germline, CDR1 is MGHRA and CDR2 YSYEKL. V was clipped by 4 bases and J by 2 bases; unmatched bases: 11. This CDR3 is 17 amino acids long. This CDR3 is CASSPGGTGGPTDTQYF. In DNA, the CDR3 is TGCGCCAGCAGCCCAGGGGGGACAGGAGGTCCCACAGATACGCAGTATTTT.

V usage is TRBV12-3 or TRBV12-4 and J usage is TRBJ2-1, with 9 bases aligning to TRBD2. The CDR3 covers 15 residues. The ends lost 3 bases at V and 9 bases at J; junction bases unmatched: 9. The CDR3 loop reads CASSLSLAGSGEQFF. DNA for the CDR3: TGTGCCAGCAGTTTGAGCCTAGCGGGAAGCGGTGAGCAGTTCTTC.